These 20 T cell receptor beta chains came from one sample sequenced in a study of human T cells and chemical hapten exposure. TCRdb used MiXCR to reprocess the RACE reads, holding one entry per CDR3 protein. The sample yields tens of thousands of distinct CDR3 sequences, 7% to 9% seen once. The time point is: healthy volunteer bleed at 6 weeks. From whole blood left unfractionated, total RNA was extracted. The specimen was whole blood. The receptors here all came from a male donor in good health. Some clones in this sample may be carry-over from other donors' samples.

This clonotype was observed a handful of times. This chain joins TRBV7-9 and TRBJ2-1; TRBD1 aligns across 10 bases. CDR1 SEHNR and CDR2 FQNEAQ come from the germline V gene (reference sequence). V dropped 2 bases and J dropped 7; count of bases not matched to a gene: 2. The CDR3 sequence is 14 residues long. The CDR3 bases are TGTGCCAGCAGCTTAATGGGACAGGGGAATGAGCAGTTCTTC. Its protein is CASSLMGQGNEQFF.

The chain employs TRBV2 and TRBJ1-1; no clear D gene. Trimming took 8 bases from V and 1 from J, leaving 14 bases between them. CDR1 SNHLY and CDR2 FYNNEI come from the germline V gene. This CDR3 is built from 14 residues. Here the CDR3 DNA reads TGTGCCAGCCTTTTTTCCGGGCCGAACACTGAAGCTTTCTTT. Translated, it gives CASLFSGPNTEAFF.

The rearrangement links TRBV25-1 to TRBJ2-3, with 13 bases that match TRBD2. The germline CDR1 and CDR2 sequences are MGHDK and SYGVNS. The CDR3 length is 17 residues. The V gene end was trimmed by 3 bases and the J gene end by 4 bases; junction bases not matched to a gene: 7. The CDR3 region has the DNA TGTGCCAGCAGTGACGGACTAGCGGGAGAGGGTGCAGATACGCAGTATTTT. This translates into CASSDGLAGEGADTQYF.

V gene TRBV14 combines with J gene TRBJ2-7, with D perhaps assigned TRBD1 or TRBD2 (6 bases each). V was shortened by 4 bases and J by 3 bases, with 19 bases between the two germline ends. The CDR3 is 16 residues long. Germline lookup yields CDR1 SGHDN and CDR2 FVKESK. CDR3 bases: TGTGCCAGCAGCCCCCGCCCGGGGGCAGGCGGCTACGAGCAGTACTTC. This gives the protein CASSPRPGAGGYEQYF.

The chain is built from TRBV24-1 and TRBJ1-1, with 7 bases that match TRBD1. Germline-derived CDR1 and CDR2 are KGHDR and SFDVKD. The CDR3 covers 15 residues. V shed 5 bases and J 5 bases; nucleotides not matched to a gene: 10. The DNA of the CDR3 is TGTGCCACCAGTGCTCTAGACAGGGCCGAGACTGAAGCTTTCTTT. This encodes CATSALDRAETEAFF.

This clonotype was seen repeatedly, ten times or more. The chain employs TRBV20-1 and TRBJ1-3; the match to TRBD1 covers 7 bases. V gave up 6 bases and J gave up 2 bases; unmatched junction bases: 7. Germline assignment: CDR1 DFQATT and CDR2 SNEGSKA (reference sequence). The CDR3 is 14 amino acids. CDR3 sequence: CSAQTTGTGNTIYF. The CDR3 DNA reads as TGCAGTGCCCAAACGACAGGGACTGGAAACACCATATATTTT.

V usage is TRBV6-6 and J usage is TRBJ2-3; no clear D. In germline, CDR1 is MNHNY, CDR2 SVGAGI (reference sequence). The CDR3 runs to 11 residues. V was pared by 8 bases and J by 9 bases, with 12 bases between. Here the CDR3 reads CASSAKETQYF. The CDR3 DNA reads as TGTGCCAGCTCCGCGAAAGAAACGCAGTATTTT.

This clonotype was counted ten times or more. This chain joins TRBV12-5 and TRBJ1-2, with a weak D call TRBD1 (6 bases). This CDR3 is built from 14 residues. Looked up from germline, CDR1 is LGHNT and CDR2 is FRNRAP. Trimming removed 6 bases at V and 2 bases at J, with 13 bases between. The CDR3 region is CASGRRGQNYGYTF. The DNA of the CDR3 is TGTGCTAGTGGCCGCCGAGGACAGAACTATGGCTACACCTTC.

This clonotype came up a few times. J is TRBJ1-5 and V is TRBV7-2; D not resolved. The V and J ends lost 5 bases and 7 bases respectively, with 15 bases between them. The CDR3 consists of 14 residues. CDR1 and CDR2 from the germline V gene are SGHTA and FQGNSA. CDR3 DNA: TGTGCCAGCAGCCTTCTTAAGGGAGGACAGCCCCAGCATTTT. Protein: CASSLLKGGQPQHF.

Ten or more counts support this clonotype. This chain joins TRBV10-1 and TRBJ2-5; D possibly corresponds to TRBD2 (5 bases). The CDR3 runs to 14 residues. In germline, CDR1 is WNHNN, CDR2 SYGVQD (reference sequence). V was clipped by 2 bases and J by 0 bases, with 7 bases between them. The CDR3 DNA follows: TGCGCCAGCAGTGAGCAGCGGTACCAAGAGACCCAGTACTTC. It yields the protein CASSEQRYQETQYF.

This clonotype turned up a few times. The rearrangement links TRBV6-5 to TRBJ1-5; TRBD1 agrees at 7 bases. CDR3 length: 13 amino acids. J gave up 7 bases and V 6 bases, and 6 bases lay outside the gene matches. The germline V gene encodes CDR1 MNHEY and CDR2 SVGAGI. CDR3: CASRRTGAQPQHF. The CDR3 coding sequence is TGTGCCAGCAGGAGAACAGGGGCCCAGCCCCAGCATTTT.

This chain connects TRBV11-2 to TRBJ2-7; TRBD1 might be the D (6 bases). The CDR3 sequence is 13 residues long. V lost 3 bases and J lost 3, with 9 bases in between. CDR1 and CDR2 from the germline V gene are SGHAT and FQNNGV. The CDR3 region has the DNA TGTGCCAGCAGCTTTCCGGACAGCTACGAGCAGTACTTC. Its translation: CASSFPDSYEQYF.

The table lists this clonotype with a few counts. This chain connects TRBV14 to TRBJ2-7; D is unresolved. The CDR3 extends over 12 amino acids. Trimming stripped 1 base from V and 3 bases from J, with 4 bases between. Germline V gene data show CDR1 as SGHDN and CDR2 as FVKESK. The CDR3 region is CASSQGSYEQYF. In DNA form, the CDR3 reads TGTGCCAGCAGCCAAGGGAGCTACGAGCAGTACTTC.

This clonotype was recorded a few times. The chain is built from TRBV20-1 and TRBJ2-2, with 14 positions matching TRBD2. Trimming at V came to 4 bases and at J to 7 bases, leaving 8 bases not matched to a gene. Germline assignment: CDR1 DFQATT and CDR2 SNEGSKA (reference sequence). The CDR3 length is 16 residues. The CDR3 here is CSANPGLAGVGGELFF. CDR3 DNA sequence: TGCAGTGCTAATCCGGGACTAGCGGGAGTTGGCGGGGAGCTGTTTTTT.

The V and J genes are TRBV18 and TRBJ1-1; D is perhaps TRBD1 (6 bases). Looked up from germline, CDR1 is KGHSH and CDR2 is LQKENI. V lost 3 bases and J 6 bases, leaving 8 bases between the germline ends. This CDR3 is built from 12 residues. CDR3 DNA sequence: TGTGCCAGCTCACCGCGGGGGCCTGAAGCTTTCTTT. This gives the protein CASSPRGPEAFF.

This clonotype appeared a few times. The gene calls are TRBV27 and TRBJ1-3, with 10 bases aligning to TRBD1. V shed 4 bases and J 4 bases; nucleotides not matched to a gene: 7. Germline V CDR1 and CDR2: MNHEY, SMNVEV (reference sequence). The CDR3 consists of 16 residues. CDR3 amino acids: CASSSRQGAGGNTIYF. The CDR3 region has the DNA TGTGCCAGCAGTTCCCGACAGGGGGCCGGGGGAAACACCATATATTTT.

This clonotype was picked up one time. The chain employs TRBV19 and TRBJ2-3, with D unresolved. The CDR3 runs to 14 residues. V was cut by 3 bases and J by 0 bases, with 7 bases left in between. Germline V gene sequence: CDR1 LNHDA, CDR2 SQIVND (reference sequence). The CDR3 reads CASSISSSTDTQYF. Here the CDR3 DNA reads TGTGCCAGTAGTATCTCCTCTAGCACAGATACGCAGTATTTT.

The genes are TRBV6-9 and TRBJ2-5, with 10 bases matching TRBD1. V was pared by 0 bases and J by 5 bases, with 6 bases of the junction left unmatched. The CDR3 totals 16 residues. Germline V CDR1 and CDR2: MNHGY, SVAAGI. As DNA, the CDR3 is TGTGCCAGCAGTTATTCCGGACAGGGGGTTAACGAGACCCAGTACTTC. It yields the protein CASSYSGQGVNETQYF.

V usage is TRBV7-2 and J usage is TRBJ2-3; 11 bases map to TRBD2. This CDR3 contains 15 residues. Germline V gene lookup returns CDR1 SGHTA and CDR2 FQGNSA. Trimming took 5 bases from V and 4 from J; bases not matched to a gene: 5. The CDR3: CASSQPTSGADTQYF. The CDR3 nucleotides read TGTGCCAGCAGCCAACCGACTAGCGGGGCAGATACGCAGTATTTT.

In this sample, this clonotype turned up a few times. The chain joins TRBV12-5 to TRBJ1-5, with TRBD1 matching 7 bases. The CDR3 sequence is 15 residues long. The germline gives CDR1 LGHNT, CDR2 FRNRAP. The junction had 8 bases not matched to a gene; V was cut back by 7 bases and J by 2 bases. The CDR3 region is CASAPDRTGNQPQHF. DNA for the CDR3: TGTGCTAGTGCTCCGGACAGGACTGGCAATCAGCCCCAGCATTTT.